This T cell receptor beta chain comes out of a study of T cell responses to AZD1222 COVID-19 vaccine. Repertoires were generated with immunoSEQ multiplex PCR, while TCRdb's copy carries only in-frame clones and drops some. The data contain 130,000 to 150,000 clones, 75% to 90% of them seen just once; the ten biggest clones take up more than 1.5%. The CDR3 has 16 residues. Germline CDR1 is ENHRY and CDR2 is SYGVKD. With 0 bases removed from V and 2 bases from J, the gap between germline ends came to 14 bases. This TCR was recovered from an adult in good health. Specimen: peripheral blood, collected on day 0 of AZD1222 vaccination. V gene TRBV10-3 combines with J gene TRBJ2-7, with D perhaps assigned TRBD1 or TRBD2 (5 bases each). CDR3 sequence: CAISESIRDRTYEQYF. The CDR3 DNA reads TGTGCCATCAGTGAGTCGATCCGGGACCGAACCTACGAGCAGTACTTC.